These T cell receptor beta chains were read from a single sample in a study of CD8 T cells in ankylosing spondylitis. TCRdb processed the 5' RACE reads anew with MiXCR; each CDR3 protein has one entry. The top ten clones hold about 7% of a sample with about 220,000 distinct CDR3 sequences, 25% to 30% of them seen once. The sequenced material came from blood, either unsorted or a sorted T cell fraction (not recorded which). These receptors were collected from a male donor with ankylosing spondylitis or in good health (not recorded which). Both conserved end residues are trimmed from each CDR3.

j_call,v_call,cdr3_aa
TRBJ1-1,TRBV27,ASSSLPGPGTVEAF
TRBJ1-3,TRBV10-3,GSAQGASGNTIY
TRBJ1-3,TRBV3-1,ASSLRTGAHGNTIY
TRBJ1-3,TRBV12-3/TRBV12-4,ASGLVGGGGNTIY
TRBJ2-7,TRBV11-2,ASSLPTRSFIEQY
TRBJ1-2,TRBV6-1,ASSEEAGYGYT
TRBJ2-5,TRBV20-1,SATEREGLRETQY
TRBJ1-1,TRBV29-1,GGGGTEAF
TRBJ2-5,TRBV7-2,ASSSKTSQY
TRBJ2-1,TRBV7-3,ASSFGTSGEQF
TRBJ2-5,TRBV12-3/TRBV12-4,ASSPGTNQETQY
TRBJ2-5,TRBV29-1,SHLGILRETQY
TRBJ2-1,TRBV7-6,ASRPGTSNNEQF
TRBJ1-2,TRBV5-1,ASSIGDYGYT
TRBJ2-7,TRBV28,ATYDGAGFYEQY
TRBJ1-5,TRBV12-3/TRBV12-4,ASSLDGLGAGKPQH
TRBJ1-4,TRBV29-1,SVGGTAATNEKLF
TRBJ2-1,TRBV12-3/TRBV12-4,ASSLIAGGNEQF
TRBJ2-7,TRBV25-1,ASSGSSGESSYEQY
TRBJ2-4,TRBV2,ASQAKNIQY
TRBJ2-2,TRBV29-1,SVGVRTNTGELF
TRBJ2-7,TRBV29-1,SVGRNSYEQY
TRBJ2-7,TRBV19,ASRQRDGSYEQY
TRBJ1-4,TRBV29-1,SVAVTSHEKLF
TRBJ2-7,TRBV29-1,SVRKAGGPSGEQY
TRBJ1-1,TRBV7-6,ASSYAGVNTEAF
TRBJ2-7,TRBV12-3/TRBV12-4,ASSLKVNYEQY
TRBJ1-3,TRBV5-5,ASSLGNSGNTIY
TRBJ1-6,TRBV3-1,ASSQGQLNSPLH
TRBJ2-5,TRBV20-1,SAPPGGSRQETQY
TRBJ1-4,TRBV29-1,SVIDSGATNEKLF
TRBJ2-1,TRBV9,ASSLRLAGVGYEQF
TRBJ2-5,TRBV20-1,SPYGGKEETQY
TRBJ1-3,TRBV20-1,SASFSGAGNTIY
TRBJ1-1,TRBV27,ASMWRRDIPEAF
TRBJ2-1,TRBV20-1,SARDIDPGLAGEQF
TRBJ2-1,TRBV9,ASSVVGTVGEQF
TRBJ2-1,TRBV4-2,ASSQVVSGLAWNEQF
TRBJ2-1,TRBV5-8,ASSSRDRGLNEQF
TRBJ1-5,TRBV6-2/TRBV6-3,ASSYGAGSNQPQH
TRBJ2-3,TRBV10-3,AIAPGTSGSDTQY
TRBJ2-1,TRBV6-1,ASSDRGLANLNEQF
TRBJ2-7,TRBV5-1,ASSLVGAEAYEQY
TRBJ2-7,TRBV5-6,ASSPWGQGTYEQY
TRBJ1-1,TRBV5-1,ASRPGAATEAF
TRBJ2-5,TRBV4-1,ASSQEGAQETQY
TRBJ2-1,TRBV5-1,ASSLGLAGVDEQF
TRBJ2-2,TRBV20-1,SARGQVSGELF
TRBJ1-2,TRBV29-1,SVVTDSSMINGYT